These 27 T cell receptor beta chains were all obtained from the same sample, sequenced in a study of blood T cell repertoires in COVID-19. The table came from immunoSEQ multiplex PCR; TCRdb's copy has only in-frame clones and leaves some out. The table lists about 120,000 clones, more than 75% of them singletons, with 3.9% in the top ten. Sequenced input: peripheral blood. Receptors originate from a man aged 60-69 years with acute or convalescent COVID-19.

The chain has TRBV21-1 and TRBJ2-3; TRBD2, as called in the table, went unchecked against the DNA. TRBV21-1 counts as a pseudogene. CDR3 size: 17 residues. CDR3 loop: CASSKVGLAGGTDTQYF. CDR3 bases: TGTGCCAGCAGCAAAGTAGGTCTAGCGGGGGGCACAGATACGCAGTATTTT.

The CDR3 bases are TGTGCCAGCAGCCCCGGACAGCGTTATAATGAAAAACTGTTTTTT. The encoded protein is CASSPGQRYNEKLFF. The rearrangement joins TRBV11-2 to TRBJ1-4, with TRBD1 as a possible D gene (6 bases). V shed 5 bases and J shed 4 bases, with 14 bases lying between them. Germline CDR1 is SGHAT and CDR2 is FQNNGV. The CDR3 runs to 15 residues.

As DNA, the CDR3 is TGTGCCAGCAGTCCCCTTGAGAGGGAACGTAATATAGATACGCAGTATTTT. This translates into CASSPLERERNIDTQYF. The chain recombines TRBV28 with TRBJ2-3; tentative D call: TRBD2 (5 bases). Germline assignment: CDR1 MDHEN and CDR2 SYDVKM. The CDR3 loop spans 17 amino acids. Trimming left V 5 bases short and J 5 bases short, with 23 bases between.

This chain links TRBV5-8 with TRBJ1-3; D remains ambiguous. From germline, CDR1 is SGHTS and CDR2 YDEGEE. The V end lost 7 bases, the J end lost 0 bases, and 11 bases lay between the germline ends. The CDR3 has 14 amino acids. Here the CDR3 reads CASDWTGSGNTIYF. CDR3 coding DNA: TGTGCCAGCGACTGGACTGGCTCTGGAAACACCATATATTTT.

The J gene is TRBJ2-3, the V gene TRBV6-2 or TRBV6-3; D is perhaps TRBD2 (5 bases). Germline V gene data show CDR1 as MNHEY and CDR2 as SVGEGT. The CDR3 extends over 15 amino acids. With 0 bases removed from V and 2 bases from J, the gap between germline ends came to 9 bases. The CDR3 region has the DNA TGTGCCAGCAGTTACTCGTCGGGAAACACAGATACGCAGTATTTT. Its protein product is CASSYSSGNTDTQYF.

The chain is built from TRBV15 and TRBJ2-7; 8 bases align to TRBD1. Germline CDR1 and CDR2: LNHNV and YYDKDF (reference sequence). V dropped 0 bases and J dropped 5; count of bases not matched to a gene: 6. The CDR3 length is 15 residues. The CDR3 DNA reads TGTGCCACCAGCAGAGATAGAGCAGGGGGCGACGAGCAGTACTTC. It yields the protein CATSRDRAGGDEQYF.

This clone was seen only once. V is TRBV3-1 (or the pseudogene TRBV3-2) and J is TRBJ2-7; D not resolved. CDR1 is LGHDT and CDR2 is YNNKEL in the germline V gene (reference sequence). This CDR3 contains 12 residues. V was pared by 0 bases and J by 9 bases, with 9 bases between. CDR3 sequence reads: CASSQETFAQYF. CDR3 DNA: TGTGCCAGCAGCCAAGAGACTTTCGCGCAGTACTTC.

The genes are TRBV7-2 and TRBJ2-7; the match to TRBD1 covers 8 bases. Germline V CDR1 and CDR2: SGHTA, FQGNSA. Losses at the gene ends were 1 base for V and 2 bases for J; bases not matched to a gene: 4. This CDR3 is 15 amino acids long. The CDR3 region is CASSLVGQATYEQYF. CDR3 nucleotide sequence: TGTGCCAGCAGCTTAGTGGGACAGGCGACCTACGAGCAGTACTTC.

V usage is TRBV12-3 or TRBV12-4 and J usage is TRBJ1-3, with a weak D call TRBD1 (5 bases). CDR3 size: 13 residues. Trimming stripped 3 bases from V and 4 bases from J, with 7 bases between. CDR3 in DNA: TGTGCCAGCAGTTTGACAGCCGGAAACACCATATATTTT. Its translation: CASSLTAGNTIYF.

J is TRBJ2-2 and V is TRBV19; the D is unclear. V shed 1 base and J shed 6 bases, with 3 bases lying between them. This CDR3 region has 12 residues. Germline values: CDR1 LNHDA, CDR2 SQIVND (reference sequence). The CDR3 region is CASSIAAGELFF. The CDR3, as DNA: TGTGCCAGTAGTATAGCCGCCGGGGAGCTGTTTTTT.

This clone has a handful of counts. The chain has TRBV19 and TRBJ1-4; D possibly corresponds to TRBD1 (5 bases). There are 14 residues in the CDR3. Between the trimmed V and J ends, which lost 5 bases and 10 bases, there was a span of 17 bases. Germline CDR1 and CDR2: LNHDA and SQIVND (reference sequence). The CDR3 here is CASSPTVRGGKLFF. CDR3 DNA sequence: TGTGCCAGTAGTCCCACGGTACGGGGGGGAAAACTGTTTTTT.

This clone was counted only a few times. The V and J genes are TRBV7-2 and TRBJ2-2, with 9 bases identical to TRBD1. There are 18 residues in the CDR3. CDR1 is SGHTA and CDR2 is FQGNSA in the germline V gene. J lost 4 bases, V lost 3 bases, and 12 bases had no gene match. This chain's CDR3 is CASSLSGGQGWGTGELFF. The CDR3 nucleotides are TGTGCCAGCAGCTTGTCAGGGGGACAGGGTTGGGGCACCGGGGAGCTGTTTTTT.

The chain links TRBV18 to TRBJ2-7; TRBD1 agrees at 9 bases. The CDR3 is 13 amino acids. The germline V gene encodes CDR1 KGHSH and CDR2 LQKENI. V shed 2 bases and J 4 bases; nucleotides not matched to a gene: 0. The CDR3 bases are TGTGCCAGCTCACCAGGGACAGGGTACGAGCAGTACTTC. This translates into CASSPGTGYEQYF.

DNA for the CDR3: TGCAGCGTTGAAGGGCGGGGGGAGACCCAGTACTTC. Amino acid sequence: CSVEGRGETQYF. The chain couples TRBV29-1 to TRBJ2-5; 7 bases line up with TRBD2. Germline-derived CDR1 and CDR2 are SQVTM and ANQGSEA. CDR3 length equals 12 residues. J lost 5 bases, V lost 1 base, and 1 base had no gene match.

The gene calls are TRBV7-3 and TRBJ2-2; 10 bases align to TRBD1. V trimming: 2 bases; J trimming: 0 bases; junction bases outside the gene matches: 6. The CDR3 contains 18 residues. Germline assignment: CDR1 SGHTA and CDR2 FQGTGA. The DNA of the CDR3 is TGTGCCAGCAGCTTATTTGGGACAGGGGCATCGAACACCGGGGAGCTGTTTTTT. The encoded protein is CASSLFGTGASNTGELFF.

V is TRBV19 and J is TRBJ2-7; D perhaps matches TRBD1 (6 bases). Trimming removed 6 bases from V and 5 bases from J, with 14 bases in between. Germline loops: CDR1 LNHDA, CDR2 SQIVND (reference sequence). The CDR3 sequence is 13 residues long. The CDR3 DNA is TGTGCCAGTAGCTACAGGGAGCTCGACGAGCAGTACTTC. Encoded protein: CASSYRELDEQYF.

The chain carries TRBV5-4 and TRBJ2-1; TRBD2 agrees at 9 bases. The V and J ends lost 0 bases and 3 bases, in that order; junction bases with no gene match: 1. The CDR3 sequence is 15 residues long. CDR1 is SGHNT, CDR2 YYREEE, per germline (reference sequence). The CDR3 region has the DNA TGTGCCAGCAGCTTGGGGACTAGCGACTACAATGAGCAGTTCTTC. It is translated as CASSLGTSDYNEQFF.

In its sample, this clone was seen a few times. V is TRBV4-3 and J is TRBJ1-1; D might be TRBD1 (6 bases). The CDR3 is 15 amino acids. V was clipped by 1 base and J by 3 bases, with 12 bases between them. The germline V gene encodes CDR1 LGHNA and CDR2 YSLEER. CDR3: CASSQGSDRYTEAFF. The DNA for the CDR3 is TGCGCCAGCAGCCAAGGATCGGACAGATACACTGAAGCTTTCTTT.

The chain employs TRBV24-1 and TRBJ2-6; D is unresolved. Trimming left V 4 bases short and J 0 bases short, with 6 bases between. Germline CDR1 and CDR2: KGHDR and SFDVKD. The CDR3 extends over 15 amino acids. The DNA for the CDR3 is TGTGCCACCAGTGAACCGCGCTCTGGGGCCAACGTCCTGACTTTC. Residues: CATSEPRSGANVLTF.

The rearrangement uses TRBV24-1 and TRBJ2-3, with a weak D call TRBD2 (5 bases). The CDR3 totals 14 residues. The germline gives CDR1 KGHDR, CDR2 SFDVKD. The V and J ends lost 6 bases and 4 bases respectively, with 13 bases between them. CDR3 in DNA: TGTGCCACCAGTTTGGCGGGTTTCGCAGATACGCAGTATTTT. Translating gives CATSLAGFADTQYF.

The rearrangement joins TRBV9 to TRBJ1-5, with D possibly TRBD1 on 5 matching bases. Deletions cut 0 bases from V and 2 bases from J, with 6 bases between. Germline values: CDR1 SGDLS, CDR2 YYNGEE. The CDR3 consists of 14 residues. CDR3 nucleotides: TGTGCCAGCAGCGTAGAAGGGGGCAATCAGCCCCAGCATTTT. Encoded protein: CASSVEGGNQPQHF. Based on the CDR3 plus reference TRBV9 and TRBJ1-5, the full variable domain is DSGVTQTPKHLITATGQRVTLRCSPRSGDLSVYWYQQSLDQGLQFLIQYYNGEERAKGNILERFSAQQFPDLHSELNLSSLELGDSALYFCASSVEGGNQPQHFGDGTRLSIL.

The chain is built from TRBV10-1 and TRBJ2-2; TRBD2 agrees at 14 bases. Trimming took 7 bases from V and 6 from J; bases not matched to a gene: 25. This CDR3 is built from 22 residues. Germline V gene lookup returns CDR1 WNHNN and CDR2 SYGVQD (reference sequence). CDR3 residues: CASTAPLTSGRGGAFLPGELFF. DNA for the CDR3: TGCGCCAGCACCGCTCCCCTGACTAGCGGGAGGGGGGGAGCTTTCTTGCCCGGGGAGCTGTTTTTT.

This clone has only one observation. The rearrangement joins TRBV3-1 (or the pseudogene TRBV3-2) to TRBJ1-2; TRBD1 matches 8 bases. CDR3 size: 16 residues. Losses at the gene ends were 3 bases for V and 7 bases for J; bases not matched to a gene: 13. Germline V gene data show CDR1 as LGHDT and CDR2 as YNNKEL (reference sequence). The CDR3 DNA follows: TGTGCCAGCAGCCAGACGTCCGACCGACAGGGGCTTGGCTACACCTTC. Translation: CASSQTSDRQGLGYTF.

The genes are TRBV5-1 and TRBJ1-4; D remains unclear. The CDR3 spans 13 residues. V was clipped by 5 bases and J by 8 bases, with 13 bases between them. Germline loops: CDR1 SGHRS, CDR2 YFSETQ. The CDR3 spells CASRVRTGEKLFF. CDR3 DNA: TGCGCCAGCAGGGTACGGACTGGGGAAAAACTGTTTTTT.

This chain connects TRBV15 to TRBJ1-1; TRBD1 aligns across 8 bases. Germline-derived CDR1 and CDR2 are LNHNV and YYDKDF (reference sequence). The CDR3 has 16 residues. Trimming at V came to 1 base and at J to 1 base, leaving 5 bases not matched to a gene. The CDR3 DNA is TGTGCCACCAGCAGAGCGACAGGGACAGGGAACACTGAAGCTTTCTTT. This codes for CATSRATGTGNTEAFF. Supplemented by reference TRBV15 and TRBJ1-1, the full variable domain reads DAMVIQNPRYQVTQFGKPVTLSCSQTLNHNVMYWYQQKSSQAPKLLFHYYDKDFNNEADTPDNFQSRRPNTSFCFLDIRSPGLGDTAMYLCATSRATGTGNTEAFFGQGTRLTVV.

This clone was picked up one time. The V and J genes are TRBV3-1 (or the pseudogene TRBV3-2) and TRBJ2-1; 12 bases are shared with TRBD2. V lost 5 bases and J lost 10; bases outside the gene matches: 9. The V gene's germline CDR1 is LGHDT and CDR2 YNNKEL (reference sequence). The CDR3 runs to 15 residues. Here the CDR3 DNA reads TGTGCCAGCAGCACCCCTAGCGGGAGGGCCCGGGAGCAGTTCTTC. It codes for CASSTPSGRAREQFF.

J is TRBJ1-5 and V is TRBV28, with D possibly being TRBD1 (5 bases). Germline CDR1 MDHEN, CDR2 SYDVKM. V lost 4 bases to trimming and J lost 4 bases, with 5 bases between them. The CDR3 is 12 amino acids. CDR3 loop: CASSSGNQPQHF. Here the CDR3 DNA reads TGTGCCAGCAGTTCAGGGAATCAGCCCCAGCATTTT.